The rows below give T cell receptor beta chains drawn from one sample of a study of lymphopenia after photon versus proton radiotherapy. The method was immunoSEQ multiplex PCR; TCRdb's version includes in-frame clones alone and lacks a portion of them. Of roughly 58,000 clones listed, approximately 90% are singletons. This sample comprised peripheral blood, obtained from a patient treated with proton-based radiotherapy. Every receptor here comes from an elderly man with esophageal cancer. Both conserved end residues are part of each CDR3. The order of the fields is clone size, V gene, J gene, D gene, CDR3 protein, CDR3 DNA. D genes are given only for firm matches. Expanded clones get a size class; other rows say once, few or many, or leave the size out.

size: few
V: TRBV18
J: TRBJ1-4
D: -
CDR3: CASSPSVRQGDEKLFF
DNA: TGTGCCAGCTCACCCTCAGTTCGGCAGGGAGATGAAAAACTGTTTTTT

size: -
V: TRBV30
J: TRBJ1-1
D: -
CDR3: CAWSPTRGTEAFF
DNA: TGTGCCTGGAGTCCAACGAGGGGCACTGAAGCTTTCTTT

size: -
V: TRBV5-1
J: TRBJ1-2
D: -
CDR3: CASSLTGQNGYTF
DNA: TGCGCCAGCAGCTTGACAGGGCAGAATGGCTACACCTTC

size: -
V: TRBV6-6
J: TRBJ1-2
D: -
CDR3: CASSSRTSGGYTF
DNA: TGTGCCAGCAGTTCTCGGACTTCAGGTGGCTACACCTTC

size: -
V: TRBV14
J: TRBJ2-3
D: -
CDR3: CASSYLGGVSTDTQYF
DNA: TGTGCCAGCAGCTATCTTGGAGGGGTTAGCACAGATACGCAGTATTTT

size: -
V: TRBV7-2
J: TRBJ2-7
D: TRBD1
CDR3: CASSSAGTGSYEQYF
DNA: TGTGCCAGCAGCAGCGCCGGGACAGGCAGCTACGAGCAGTACTTC

size: -
V: TRBV10-1
J: TRBJ1-5
D: -
CDR3: CASSDSGNNQPQHF
DNA: TGCGCCAGCAGTGATTCCGGGAACAATCAGCCCCAGCATTTT

size: -
V: TRBV9
J: TRBJ2-5
D: -
CDR3: CASSFRTKETQYF
DNA: TGTGCCAGCAGCTTTCGGACTAAAGAGACCCAGTACTTC

size: -
V: TRBV7-2
J: TRBJ2-7
D: -
CDR3: CASSLVAASSYEQYF
DNA: TGTGCCAGCAGCTTAGTTGCGGCTAGCTCCTACGAGCAGTACTTC

size: -
V: TRBV9
J: TRBJ2-1
D: TRBD1
CDR3: CASSVVDRGYNEQFF
DNA: TGTGCCAGCAGCGTAGTAGACAGGGGCTACAATGAGCAGTTCTTC

size: -
V: TRBV7-3
J: TRBJ2-7
D: TRBD2
CDR3: CASSLNSGGGTYEQYF
DNA: TGTGCCAGCAGCTTAAATTCTGGGGGAGGGACCTACGAGCAGTACTTC

size: -
V: TRBV9
J: TRBJ1-5
D: -
CDR3: CASSAGGNTPQHF
DNA: TGTGCCAGCAGCGCTGGGGGGAATACTCCCCAGCATTTT

size: -
V: TRBV6-5
J: TRBJ1-2
D: -
CDR3: CASSPSRGELYGYTF
DNA: TGTGCCAGCAGTCCTAGTCGTGGTGAATTATATGGCTACACCTTC

size: -
V: TRBV29-1
J: TRBJ1-2
D: -
CDR3: CSVVGRPNYGYTF
DNA: TGCAGCGTTGTCGGGAGGCCTAACTATGGCTACACCTTC

size: -
V: TRBV2
J: TRBJ2-1
D: -
CDR3: CASSLDRTRSYNEQFF
DNA: TGTGCCAGCAGCTTAGACAGGACTCGCTCCTACAATGAGCAGTTCTTC

size: -
V: TRBV16
J: TRBJ2-3
D: TRBD2
CDR3: CASSRSGWLAGQHTDTQYF
DNA: TGTGCCAGCAGCAGGAGCGGGTGGCTAGCGGGGCAGCACACAGATACGCAGTATTTT

size: -
V: TRBV9
J: TRBJ2-2
D: TRBD2
CDR3: CASSVATRLAGELGTGELFF
DNA: TGTGCCAGCAGCGTAGCTACTCGACTAGCGGGAGAGTTGGGGACCGGGGAGCTGTTTTTT

size: -
V: TRBV27
J: TRBJ1-2
D: -
CDR3: CASSLSDPRRHGYTF
DNA: TGTGCCAGCAGTTTATCTGACCCCCGGAGGCATGGCTACACCTTC

size: many
V: TRBV30
J: TRBJ2-5
D: -
CDR3: CAWSAFGRTKETQYF
DNA: TGTGCCTGGAGTGCCTTTGGACGGACTAAAGAGACCCAGTACTTC

size: -
V: TRBV7-9
J: TRBJ2-2
D: -
CDR3: CASSLVYDMYTGELFF
DNA: TGTGCCAGCAGCTTAGTATATGACATGTACACCGGGGAGCTGTTTTTT

size: -
V: TRBV7-6
J: TRBJ1-6
D: -
CDR3: CASSLGRARSYNSPLHF
DNA: TGTGCCAGCAGCTTAGGAAGGGCGCGCTCCTATAATTCACCCCTCCACTTT

size: -
V: TRBV21-1
J: TRBJ1-1
D: -
CDR3: CASSKKGRWPPNTEAFF
DNA: TGTGCCAGCAGCAAAAAGGGCAGGTGGCCACCGAACACTGAAGCTTTCTTT

size: -
V: TRBV7-8
J: TRBJ2-1
D: TRBD2
CDR3: CASSQTSGSFSGEQFF
DNA: TGTGCCAGCAGCCAGACTAGCGGGAGCTTTTCGGGGGAGCAGTTCTTC

size: -
V: TRBV7-9
J: TRBJ1-4
D: TRBD1
CDR3: CASSLGFGDSNEKLFF
DNA: TGTGCCAGCAGCCTAGGATTCGGGGACAGTAATGAAAAACTGTTTTTT

size: once
V: TRBV7-9
J: TRBJ2-7
D: TRBD2
CDR3: CASSATGTSGTYEQYF
DNA: TGTGCCAGCAGCGCGACCGGGACTAGCGGAACCTACGAGCAGTACTTC

size: -
V: TRBV29-1
J: TRBJ2-6
D: -
CDR3: CSVEEGVLSGANVLTF
DNA: TGCAGCGTTGAAGAAGGGGTGCTCTCTGGGGCCAACGTCCTGACTTTC

size: -
V: TRBV12-5
J: TRBJ2-7
D: -
CDR3: CASGPPRGEQYF
DNA: TGTGCTAGTGGCCCCCCCAGGGGCGAGCAGTACTTC

size: -
V: TRBV27
J: TRBJ2-3
D: -
CDR3: CASSPTTRLVRTDTQYF
DNA: TGTGCCAGCAGCCCTACCACCCGACTAGTTCGCACAGATACGCAGTATTTT

size: -
V: TRBV18
J: TRBJ1-1
D: -
CDR3: CASSPGLLNTEAFF
DNA: TGTGCCAGCTCACCTGGACTCCTGAACACTGAAGCTTTCTTT

size: -
V: TRBV14
J: TRBJ2-2
D: TRBD1
CDR3: CASSKGQGWTGELFF
DNA: TGTGCCAGCAGCAAAGGACAGGGTTGGACCGGGGAGCTGTTTTTT

size: -
V: TRBV7-9
J: TRBJ2-1
D: -
CDR3: CASSFKLRPQNEQFF
DNA: TGTGCCAGCAGCTTCAAACTTAGGCCGCAGAATGAGCAGTTCTTC

size: -
V: TRBV10-3
J: TRBJ1-1
D: -
CDR3: CAISEKGVGTEAFF
DNA: TGTGCCATCAGTGAGAAGGGGGTAGGGACTGAAGCTTTCTTT

size: -
V: TRBV11-2
J: TRBJ2-7
D: TRBD1
CDR3: CASSLAGRGLRRSYEQYF
DNA: TGTGCCAGCAGCTTAGCAGGCAGGGGGCTCCGTCGGTCCTACGAGCAGTACTTC

size: -
V: TRBV7-9
J: TRBJ2-4
D: TRBD2
CDR3: CASSPRGLRPDIQYF
DNA: TGTGCCAGCAGCCCGCGGGGACTACGGCCAGACATTCAGTACTTC

size: -
V: TRBV4-1
J: TRBJ1-5
D: -
CDR3: CASSQAGDQPQHF
DNA: TGCGCCAGCAGCCAAGCGGGAGATCAGCCCCAGCATTTT

size: -
V: TRBV7-2
J: TRBJ2-1
D: TRBD2
CDR3: CASSLAGGAYNEQFF
DNA: TGTGCCAGCAGTTTAGCGGGAGGGGCCTACAATGAGCAGTTCTTC

size: once
V: TRBV9
J: TRBJ1-2
D: -
CDR3: CASSVVGTVWNGYTF
DNA: TGTGCCAGCAGCGTAGTTGGTACAGTGTGGAATGGCTACACCTTC

size: -
V: TRBV9
J: TRBJ2-1
D: -
CDR3: CASSVAQLGGNEQFF
DNA: TGTGCCAGCAGCGTAGCTCAGCTAGGAGGCAATGAGCAGTTCTTC

size: medium-sized
V: TRBV27
J: TRBJ2-7
D: TRBD1
CDR3: CASSSTGPSYEQYF
DNA: TGTGCCAGCAGTTCGACAGGGCCGTCCTACGAGCAGTACTTC

size: -
V: TRBV4-3
J: TRBJ2-7
D: -
CDR3: CASSQDSSSSYEQYF
DNA: TGCGCCAGCAGCCAAGATTCTAGTAGCTCCTACGAGCAGTACTTC

size: -
V: TRBV5-1
J: TRBJ2-5
D: -
CDR3: CASSLAPQGIGETQYF
DNA: TGCGCCAGCAGCTTGGCCCCGCAGGGGATAGGGGAGACCCAGTACTTC

size: once
V: TRBV4-3
J: TRBJ2-1
D: TRBD2
CDR3: CASSQGGGRVSYNEQFF
DNA: TGCGCCAGCAGCCAAGGCGGCGGGAGGGTTTCCTACAATGAGCAGTTCTTC

size: -
V: TRBV7-6
J: TRBJ2-1
D: TRBD2
CDR3: CASSLAGVNEQFF
DNA: TGTGCCAGCAGCTTGGCGGGGGTCAATGAGCAGTTCTTC

size: -
V: TRBV9
J: TRBJ1-5
D: -
CDR3: CASSTGNDQPQHF
DNA: TGTGCCAGCAGTACAGGGAATGATCAGCCCCAGCATTTT

size: -
V: TRBV5-4
J: TRBJ2-5
D: -
CDR3: CASSHRYQETQYF
DNA: TGTGCCAGCAGTCACAGGTACCAAGAGACCCAGTACTTC

size: -
V: TRBV7-9
J: TRBJ2-5
D: -
CDR3: CASSLFGGETQYF
DNA: TGTGCCAGCAGCTTATTTGGTGGTGAGACCCAGTACTTC

size: -
V: TRBV5-4
J: TRBJ2-2
D: -
CDR3: CASSWGDYDTGELFF
DNA: TGTGCCAGCAGCTGGGGCGACTACGACACCGGGGAGCTGTTTTTT

size: -
V: TRBV7-8
J: TRBJ1-1
D: -
CDR3: CASSSRPGRLNTEAFF
DNA: TGTGCCAGCAGCTCAAGACCGGGGAGGTTGAACACTGAAGCTTTCTTT

size: -
V: TRBV7-8
J: TRBJ2-5
D: TRBD1
CDR3: CASSLGGTEETQYF
DNA: TGTGCCAGCAGCTTAGGGGGGACAGAAGAGACCCAGTACTTC

size: -
V: TRBV9
J: TRBJ2-3
D: TRBD2
CDR3: CASSVAGGADTQYF
DNA: TGTGCCAGCAGCGTAGCGGGGGGAGCAGATACGCAGTATTTT

size: -
V: TRBV5-4
J: TRBJ2-2
D: -
CDR3: CASSLAGRRDAGELFF
DNA: TGTGCCAGCAGCTTGGCGGGACGAAGAGACGCCGGGGAGCTGTTTTTT

size: -
V: TRBV19
J: TRBJ1-4
D: -
CDR3: CASSIGEKLFF
DNA: TGTGCCAGTAGTATTGGAGAAAAACTGTTTTTT

size: -
V: TRBV5-5
J: TRBJ2-2
D: TRBD2
CDR3: CASSGGTSAAGELFF
DNA: TGTGCCAGCAGCGGGGGGACTAGCGCCGCCGGGGAGCTGTTTTTT

size: -
V: TRBV30
J: TRBJ1-2
D: -
CDR3: CAWSTTGNYGYTF
DNA: TGTGCCTGGAGTACTACAGGGAACTATGGCTACACCTTC

size: -
V: TRBV7-7
J: TRBJ2-4
D: TRBD2
CDR3: CASSPLAGGSKNIQYF
DNA: TGTGCCAGCAGCCCACTAGCGGGAGGGTCCAAAAACATTCAGTACTTC